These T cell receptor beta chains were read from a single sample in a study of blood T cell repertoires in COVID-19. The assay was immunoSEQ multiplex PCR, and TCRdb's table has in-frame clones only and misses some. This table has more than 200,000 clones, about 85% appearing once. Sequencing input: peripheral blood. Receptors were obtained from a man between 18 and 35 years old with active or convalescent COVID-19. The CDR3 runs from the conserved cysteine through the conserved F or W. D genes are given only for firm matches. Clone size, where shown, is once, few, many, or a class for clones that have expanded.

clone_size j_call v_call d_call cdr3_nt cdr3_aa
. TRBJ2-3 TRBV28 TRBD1 TGTGCCAGCAGTGCGGGACAGGGGATGAGTACAGATACGCAGTATTTT CASSAGQGMSTDTQYF
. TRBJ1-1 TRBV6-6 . TGTGCCAGCAGTTACTCGATACGGGAAGCTTTCTTT CASSYSIREAFF
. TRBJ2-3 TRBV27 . TGTGCCAGCAGGACTGTCACCACAGATACGCAGTATTTT CASRTVTTDTQYF
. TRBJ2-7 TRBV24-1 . TGTGCCACCAGTGGTCCCCCGGGAGATACCTACGAGCAGTACTTC CATSGPPGDTYEQYF
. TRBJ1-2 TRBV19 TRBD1 TGTGCCAGTAGTACGGGACAGGGGGTTTACAACTATGGCTACACCTTC CASSTGQGVYNYGYTF
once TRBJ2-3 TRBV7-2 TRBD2 TGTGCCAGCAGCTTATTCAGCGGGAGGGGGGGAGATACGCAGTATTTT CASSLFSGRGGDTQYF
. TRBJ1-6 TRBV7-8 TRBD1 TGTGCCAGCAGCCCCAGGGGGGCTCTCAGCTCCTATAATTCACCCCTCCACTTT CASSPRGALSSYNSPLHF
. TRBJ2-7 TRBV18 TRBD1 TGTGCCAGCTCACCCGCGAGACAGGGTTTCGAGCAGTACTTC CASSPARQGFEQYF
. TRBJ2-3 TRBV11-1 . TGTGCCAGCAGCCATCTAGGAGATACGCAGTATTTT CASSHLGDTQYF
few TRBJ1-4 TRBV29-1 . TGCAGCGTTGTGGACGGGAGGAATGAAAAACTGTTTTTT CSVVDGRNEKLFF
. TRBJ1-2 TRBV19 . TGTGCCAGTAGTTCTACAGGCATCGGCTCTATCTATGGCTACACCTTC CASSSTGIGSIYGYTF
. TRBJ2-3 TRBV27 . TGTGCCAGCAGTCCAACTTCCACAGATACGCAGTATTTT CASSPTSTDTQYF
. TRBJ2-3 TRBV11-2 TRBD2 TGTGCCAGCAGCGCTAGCGGGGGAACAGATACGCAGTATTTT CASSASGGTDTQYF
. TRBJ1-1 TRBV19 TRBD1 TGTGCCAGTAGTATGGCGGGACAGGGAGTCACTGAAGCTTTCTTT CASSMAGQGVTEAFF
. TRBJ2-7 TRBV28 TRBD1 TGTGCCAGCAGCGGGACAGGGGGAGTATACGAGCAGTACTTC CASSGTGGVYEQYF
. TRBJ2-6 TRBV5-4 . TGTGCCAGCAGCTTGGGTGGCAGGGTGAGCTCTGGGGCCAACGTCCTGACTTTC CASSLGGRVSSGANVLTF
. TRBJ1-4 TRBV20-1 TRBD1 TGCAGTGCTAGTCCCCGGACAGGGAATGAAAAACTGTTTTTT CSASPRTGNEKLFF
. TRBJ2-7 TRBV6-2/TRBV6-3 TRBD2 TGTGCCAGCAGTTATACTAGCGGGAGCTCCTACGAGCAGTACTTC CASSYTSGSSYEQYF
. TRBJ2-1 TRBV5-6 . TGTGCCAGCAGCTTGAGCTCACTACCTTACAATGAGCAGTTCTTC CASSLSSLPYNEQFF
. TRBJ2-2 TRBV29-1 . TGCAGCGTACGGTCGAACACCGGGGAGCTGTTTTTT CSVRSNTGELFF
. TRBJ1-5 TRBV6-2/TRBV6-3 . TGTGCCAGCAGTCAGGGCAACCAGCCCCAGCATTTT CASSQGNQPQHF
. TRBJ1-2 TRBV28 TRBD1 TGTGCCAGCAGTCGACAGGGTAATAACTATGGCTACACCTTC CASSRQGNNYGYTF